The 16 T cell receptor beta chains below come from one sample, sequenced in a study of shared clonotypes between healthy human individuals. Assay: immunoSEQ multiplex PCR; the TCRdb copy retains only in-frame clones and omits some. The sample lists about 2.4 million clones, 93% occurring once. The material sequenced was naive CD4+ T cells from PBMCs. Subset of the sample: CD45RA+ positively selected. Receptor source: a young man in good health. Some clones in this sample may be carry-over from other donors' samples.

The chain links TRBV5-1 to TRBJ2-3; 10 bases are shared with TRBD2. CDR1 is SGHRS and CDR2 is YFSETQ in the germline V gene. The CDR3 is 15 amino acids. The V and J ends lost 4 bases and 4 bases, in that order; junction bases with no gene match: 6. The CDR3 region is CASSAGTSASDTQYF. CDR3 in DNA: TGCGCCAGCAGCGCCGGGACTAGCGCCTCAGATACGCAGTATTTT.

This chain joins TRBV5-8 and TRBJ1-3; D possibly corresponds to TRBD1 (6 bases). CDR3 length: 15 amino acids. Between the trimmed V and J ends, which lost 4 bases and 0 bases, there was a span of 11 bases. Germline loops: CDR1 SGHTS, CDR2 YDEGEE. The CDR3 sequence: CASSQDRFSGNTIYF. DNA of the CDR3: TGTGCCAGCAGCCAGGACAGATTCTCTGGAAACACCATATATTTT.

This clone was seen just once. This chain links TRBV5-1 with TRBJ2-2; D call uncertain. CDR3 length: 16 amino acids. The V gene lost 1 base and the J gene lost 6 bases, with 16 bases spanning the gap. Looked up from germline, CDR1 is SGHRS and CDR2 is YFSETQ. The CDR3 loop reads CASSLSPRPSAGELFF. CDR3 in DNA: TGCGCCAGCAGCTTGTCGCCTAGACCGTCCGCCGGGGAGCTGTTTTTT.

The rearrangement joins TRBV28 to TRBJ1-3; D not resolved. Trimming pared 6 bases from V and 0 bases from J, leaving 9 bases between. Per the germline V gene, CDR1 is MDHEN and CDR2 is SYDVKM. The CDR3 loop spans 14 amino acids. The DNA for the CDR3 is TGTGCCAGCAGCCCCCCGGGCTCTGGAAACACCATATATTTT. Translated: CASSPPGSGNTIYF.

This chain links TRBV13 with TRBJ2-1; 9 bases are a match to TRBD2. The CDR3 is 18 amino acids. Germline trimming cut 1 base from V and 4 bases from J; bases unmatched to any gene: 11. Germline assignment: CDR1 PRHDT and CDR2 FYEKMQ (reference sequence). The CDR3 nucleotides are TGTGCCAGCAGCTTAGTGGCGGGAGGGAACCTAGGGTACAATGAGCAGTTCTTC. The encoded protein is CASSLVAGGNLGYNEQFF.

The J gene is TRBJ2-2, the V gene TRBV11-2; 9 nucleotides align to TRBD2. V was clipped by 1 base and J by 8 bases; unmatched bases: 5. Per the germline V gene, CDR1 is SGHAT and CDR2 is FQNNGV. This CDR3 comprises 15 residues. CDR3 sequence (DNA): TGTGCCAGCAGCTTAGTCGGGACTAGCTATGGGGAGCTGTTTTTT. Protein sequence: CASSLVGTSYGELFF.

As to this clone: At the DNA level, this CDR3 is encoded by other sequences in the same sample as well. The J gene is TRBJ1-3, the V gene TRBV9; D ambiguous. Trimming stripped 0 bases from V and 0 bases from J, with 7 bases between. Germline V lookup: CDR1 SGDLS, CDR2 YYNGEE. The CDR3 covers 15 residues. The CDR3 sequence is CASSVATGSGNTIYF. Written as DNA, the CDR3 is TGTGCCAGCAGCGTAGCGACGGGCTCTGGAAACACCATATATTTT.

The chain links TRBV7-9 to TRBJ1-6, with TRBD1 matching over 7 bases. Germline CDR1 reads SEHNR; CDR2 reads FQNEAQ (reference sequence). V lost 1 base and J lost 7; bases outside the gene matches: 7. The CDR3 has 16 amino acids. This CDR3 reads CASSLEFRGGNSPLHF. CDR3 nucleotides: TGTGCCAGCAGCTTAGAGTTCAGGGGGGGGAATTCACCCCTCCACTTT.

This clone was detected once. The gene calls are TRBV6-6 and TRBJ1-2; D is possibly TRBD1 (5 bases). With 5 bases removed from V and 2 bases from J, the gap between germline ends came to 15 bases. CDR3 length: 15 amino acids. Germline V lookup: CDR1 MNHNY, CDR2 SVGAGI (reference sequence). In DNA, the CDR3 is TGTGCCAGCAGTAAAACCCGGGACGGCAACTATGGCTACACCTTC. Protein: CASSKTRDGNYGYTF.

A remark on this clone: The identical CDR3 is also encoded by other nucleotide sequences in the sample. The chain recombines TRBV11-2 with TRBJ2-7; 8 bases align to TRBD2. CDR3 length: 13 residues. Germline values: CDR1 SGHAT, CDR2 FQNNGV. Germline trimming cut 0 bases from V and 6 bases from J; bases unmatched to any gene: 1. The CDR3 coding sequence is TGTGCCAGCAGCTTAGATCGGGGGGGCGAGCAGTACTTC. Its translation: CASSLDRGGEQYF.

The sample holds one count of this clone. J is TRBJ2-7 and V is TRBV30, with 12 bases identical to TRBD2. Germline V gene lookup returns CDR1 GTSNPN and CDR2 SVGIG (reference sequence). V shed 8 bases and J 2 bases; nucleotides not matched to a gene: 19. This CDR3 is 18 amino acids long. CDR3 bases: TGTGCCGGGGTTCTTCCGACTCTAGCGGGAGGGCTCCCCTACGAGCAGTACTTC. The encoded protein is CAGVLPTLAGGLPYEQYF.

In regard to this clone: The same CDR3 arises from other DNA sequences in this sample as well. The V and J genes are TRBV29-1 and TRBJ2-2, with 8 positions matching TRBD1. Germline values: CDR1 SQVTM, CDR2 ANQGSEA. The CDR3 length is 14 residues. With 5 bases clipped from V and 1 base from J, the junction kept 3 bases outside the gene matches. For the CDR3, the DNA is TGCAGCGTTTGGACAGGGCTGAACACCGGGGAGCTGTTTTTT. Translated, it gives CSVWTGLNTGELFF.

This chain uses TRBV6-7 with TRBJ2-6, with D perhaps matching TRBD2 (7 bases). TRBV6-7 is placed among ORFs of uncertain function. The CDR3 loop spans 14 amino acids. Between the trimmed V and J ends, which lost 7 bases and 8 bases, there was a span of 15 bases. In DNA form, the CDR3 reads TGTGCCAGCATTATGTGGGGGGGCTCCAACGTCCTGACTTTC. Translated, it gives CASIMWGGSNVLTF.

This chain uses TRBV29-1 with TRBJ2-7; D is perhaps TRBD1 (6 bases). Germline V gives CDR1 SQVTM, CDR2 ANQGSEA. Trimming stripped 6 bases from V and 6 bases from J, with 18 bases between. The CDR3 runs to 13 residues. CDR3 amino acids: CSVWTVTSSEQYF. CDR3 in DNA: TGCAGCGTCTGGACAGTAACAAGCTCCGAGCAGTACTTC.

The chain joins TRBV18 to TRBJ1-2, with no clear D. V was clipped by 2 bases and J by 0 bases, with 10 bases between them. Germline CDR1 and CDR2: KGHSH and LQKENI. The CDR3 is 15 amino acids. DNA for the CDR3: TGTGCCAGCTCACCAATAACAGCAACTAACTATGGCTACACCTTC. Its protein product is CASSPITATNYGYTF.

The gene calls are TRBV5-4 and TRBJ2-7; 10 nucleotides match TRBD2. The germline gives CDR1 SGHNT, CDR2 YYREEE (reference sequence). Unmatched junction bases numbered 10, after V lost 3 bases and J lost 7 bases. The CDR3 is 15 amino acids. The CDR3 sequence: CASSSPQAGGWEQYF. DNA for the CDR3: TGTGCCAGCAGCTCCCCCCAAGCGGGAGGGTGGGAGCAGTACTTC.